The present TCR beta chain was sequenced within a study of CD8 T cells in ankylosing spondylitis. Study-level results: Some of the motif variants had earlier been found in reactive arthritis patients' fluid and blood. Among TCR beta sequences, a motif of under 10 highly homologous variants appeared characteristic of ankylosing spondylitis blood. Significant enrichment of disease-linked clones was reported in matched ankylosing spondylitis synovial fluid.

Points on this clonotype: What it binds is not known.

With molecular barcodes, quantitative 5'-RACE was used to make the TCR beta libraries. From the 5' RACE reads, TCRdb called clonotypes with MiXCR, one entry per CDR3 protein. Of about 750,000 distinct CDR3 sequences listed, 15% to 20% are singletons. Trimming left V 4 bases short and J 5 bases short, with 16 bases between. The CDR3 loop spans 15 amino acids. Germline lookup yields CDR1 KGHDR and CDR2 SFDVKD. The sequence derives from a male donor with ankylosing spondylitis. The J gene is TRBJ2-5, the V gene TRBV24-1; either TRBD1 or TRBD2 may supply D (6 bases each). Sequencing was carried out using blood, either unsorted or a sorted T cell fraction (not recorded which). CDR3 sequence (DNA): TGTGCCACCAGTGACTCTTATCCGGGGGCCGAGACCCAGTACTTC. Translation: CATSDSYPGAETQYF.